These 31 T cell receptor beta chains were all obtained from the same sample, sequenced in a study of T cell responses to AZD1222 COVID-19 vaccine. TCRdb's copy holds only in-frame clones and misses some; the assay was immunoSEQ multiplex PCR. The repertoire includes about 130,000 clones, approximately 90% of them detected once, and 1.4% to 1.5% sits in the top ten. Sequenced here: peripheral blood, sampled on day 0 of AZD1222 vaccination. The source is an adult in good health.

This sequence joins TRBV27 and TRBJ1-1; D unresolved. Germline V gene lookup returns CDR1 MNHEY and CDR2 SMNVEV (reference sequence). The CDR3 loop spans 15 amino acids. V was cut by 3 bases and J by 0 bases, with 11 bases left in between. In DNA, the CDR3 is TGTGCCAGCAGTTTGACCCCTGCAGTGAACACTGAAGCTTTCTTT. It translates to CASSLTPAVNTEAFF.

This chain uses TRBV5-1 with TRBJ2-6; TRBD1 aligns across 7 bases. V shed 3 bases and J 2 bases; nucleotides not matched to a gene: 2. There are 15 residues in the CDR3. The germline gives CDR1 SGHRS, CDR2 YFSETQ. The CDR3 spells CASSSGQAGANVLTF. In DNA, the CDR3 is TGCGCCAGCAGCTCAGGACAGGCTGGGGCCAACGTCCTGACTTTC.

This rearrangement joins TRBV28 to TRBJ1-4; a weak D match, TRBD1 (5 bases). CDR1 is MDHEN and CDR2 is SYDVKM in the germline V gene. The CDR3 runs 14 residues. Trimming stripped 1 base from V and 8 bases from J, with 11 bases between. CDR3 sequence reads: CASSLSGVAEKLFF. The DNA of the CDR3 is TGTGCCAGCAGTTTATCGGGGGTCGCAGAAAAACTGTTTTTT.

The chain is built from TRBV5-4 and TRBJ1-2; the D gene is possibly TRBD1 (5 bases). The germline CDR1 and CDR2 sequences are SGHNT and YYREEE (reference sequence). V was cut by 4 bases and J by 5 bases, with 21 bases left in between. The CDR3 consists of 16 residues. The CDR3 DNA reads TGTGCCAGCAGCACACCCAAGACACAGGACCCATATGGCTACACCTTC. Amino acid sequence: CASSTPKTQDPYGYTF. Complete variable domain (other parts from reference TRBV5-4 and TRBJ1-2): ETGVTQSPTHLIKTRGQQVTLRCSSQSGHNTVSWYQQALGQGPQFIFQYYREEENGRGNFPPRFSGLQFPNYSSELNVNALELDDSALYLCASSTPKTQDPYGYTFGSGTRLTVV.

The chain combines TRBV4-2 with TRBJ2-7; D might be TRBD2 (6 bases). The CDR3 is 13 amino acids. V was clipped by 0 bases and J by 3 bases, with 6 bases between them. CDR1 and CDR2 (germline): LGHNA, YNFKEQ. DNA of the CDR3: TGTGCCAGCAGCCAAGAGGGGGGCTACGAGCAGTACTTC. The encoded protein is CASSQEGGYEQYF.

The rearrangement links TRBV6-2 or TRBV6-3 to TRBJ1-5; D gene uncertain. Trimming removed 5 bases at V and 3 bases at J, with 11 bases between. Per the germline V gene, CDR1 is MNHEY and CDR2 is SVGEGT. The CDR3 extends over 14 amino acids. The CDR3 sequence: CASSRPGANQPQHF. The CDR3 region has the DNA TGTGCCAGCAGTCGACCGGGCGCCAATCAGCCCCAGCATTTT.

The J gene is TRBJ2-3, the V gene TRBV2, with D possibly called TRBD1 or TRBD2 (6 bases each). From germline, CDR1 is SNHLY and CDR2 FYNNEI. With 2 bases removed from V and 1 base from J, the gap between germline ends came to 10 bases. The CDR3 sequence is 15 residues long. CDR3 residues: CASSELGGRTDTQYF. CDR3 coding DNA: TGTGCCAGCAGTGAACTGGGGGGCCGCACAGATACGCAGTATTTT.

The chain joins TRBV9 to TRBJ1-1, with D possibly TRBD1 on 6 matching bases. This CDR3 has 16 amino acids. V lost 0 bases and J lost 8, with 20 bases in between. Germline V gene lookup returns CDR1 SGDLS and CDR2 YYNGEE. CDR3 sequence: CASSVALLTPGQEAFF. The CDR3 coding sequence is TGTGCCAGCAGCGTAGCTCTGCTGACACCGGGACAAGAAGCTTTCTTT.

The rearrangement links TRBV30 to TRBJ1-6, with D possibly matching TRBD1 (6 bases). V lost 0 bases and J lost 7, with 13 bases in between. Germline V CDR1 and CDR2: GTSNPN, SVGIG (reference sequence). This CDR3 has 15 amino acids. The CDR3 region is CAWSVLSGENSPLHF. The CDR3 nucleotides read TGTGCCTGGAGTGTACTTTCAGGGGAAAATTCACCCCTCCACTTT.

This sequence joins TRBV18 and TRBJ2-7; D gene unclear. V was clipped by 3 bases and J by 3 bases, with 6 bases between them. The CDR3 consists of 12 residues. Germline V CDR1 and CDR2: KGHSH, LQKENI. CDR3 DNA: TGTGCCAGCTCACCCCGATACTACGAGCAGTACTTC. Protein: CASSPRYYEQYF.

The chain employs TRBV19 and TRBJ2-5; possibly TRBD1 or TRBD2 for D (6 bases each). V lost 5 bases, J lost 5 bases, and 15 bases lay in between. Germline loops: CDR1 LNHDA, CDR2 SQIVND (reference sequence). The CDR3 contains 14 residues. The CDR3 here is CASSSGALHETQYF. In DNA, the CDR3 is TGTGCCAGTAGTTCGGGGGCACTGCACGAGACCCAGTACTTC.

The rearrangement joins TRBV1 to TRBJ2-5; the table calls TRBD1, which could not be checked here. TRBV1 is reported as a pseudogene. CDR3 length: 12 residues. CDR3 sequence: CTSSDKVETQYF. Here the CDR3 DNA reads TGCACCAGCAGTGACAAGGTCGAGACCCAGTACTTC.

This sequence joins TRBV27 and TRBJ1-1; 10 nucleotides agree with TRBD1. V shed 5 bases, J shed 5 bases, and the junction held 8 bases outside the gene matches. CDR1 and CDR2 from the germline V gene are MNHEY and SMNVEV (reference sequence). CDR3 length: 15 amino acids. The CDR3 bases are TGTGCCAGCAGTCTATGGGACAGGGGTCGGACTGAAGCTTTCTTT. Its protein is CASSLWDRGRTEAFF.

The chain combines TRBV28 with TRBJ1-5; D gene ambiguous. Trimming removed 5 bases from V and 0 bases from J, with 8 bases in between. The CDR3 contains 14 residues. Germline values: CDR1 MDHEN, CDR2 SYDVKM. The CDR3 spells CASSHGSSNQPQHF. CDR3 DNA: TGTGCCAGCAGTCACGGGAGTAGCAATCAGCCCCAGCATTTT.

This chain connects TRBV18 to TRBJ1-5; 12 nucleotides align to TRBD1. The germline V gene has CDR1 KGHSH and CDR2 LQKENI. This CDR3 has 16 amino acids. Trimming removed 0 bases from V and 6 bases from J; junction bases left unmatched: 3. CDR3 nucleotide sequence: TGTGCCAGCTCACCACCGGGACAGGGGGCTTTTCAGCCCCAGCATTTT. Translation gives CASSPPGQGAFQPQHF.

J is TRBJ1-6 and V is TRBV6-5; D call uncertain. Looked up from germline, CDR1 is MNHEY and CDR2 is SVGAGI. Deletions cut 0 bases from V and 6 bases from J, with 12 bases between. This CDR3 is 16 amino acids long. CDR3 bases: TGTGCCAGCAGTTACTCGTCCCGGGTGTTTAATTCACCCCTCCACTTT. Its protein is CASSYSSRVFNSPLHF.

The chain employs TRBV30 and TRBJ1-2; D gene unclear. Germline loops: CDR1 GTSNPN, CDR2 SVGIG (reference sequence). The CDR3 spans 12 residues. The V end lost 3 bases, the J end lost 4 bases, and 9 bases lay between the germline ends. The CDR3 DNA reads TGTGCCTGGAGCACGACGGTCTATGGCTACACCTTC. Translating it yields CAWSTTVYGYTF.

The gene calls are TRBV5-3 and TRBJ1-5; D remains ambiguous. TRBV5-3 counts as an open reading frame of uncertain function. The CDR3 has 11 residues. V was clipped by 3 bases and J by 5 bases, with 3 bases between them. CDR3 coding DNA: TGTGCCAGAAGCTCGCATCAGCCCCAGCATTTT. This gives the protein CARSSHQPQHF.

The CDR3 reads CASSPRTSGNTDTQYF. The CDR3 DNA reads TGTGCCAGCAGTCCCAGGACTAGCGGGAACACAGATACGCAGTATTTT. This sequence joins TRBV2 and TRBJ2-3; the match to TRBD2 covers 12 bases. Trimming cost V 5 bases and J 2 bases; bases outside gene matches: 5. Germline V gene data show CDR1 as SNHLY and CDR2 as FYNNEI. The CDR3 sequence is 16 residues long. Variable domain in full (rest from reference TRBV2 and TRBJ2-3): EPEVTQTPSHQVTQMGQEVILRCVPISNHLYFYWYRQILGQKVEFLVSFYNNEISEKSEIFDDQFSVERPDGSNFTLKIRSTKLEDSAMYFCASSPRTSGNTDTQYFGPGTRLTVL.

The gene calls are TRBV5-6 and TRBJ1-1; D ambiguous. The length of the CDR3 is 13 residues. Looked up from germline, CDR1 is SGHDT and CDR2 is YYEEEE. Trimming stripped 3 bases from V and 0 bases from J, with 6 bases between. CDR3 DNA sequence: TGTGCCAGCAGCTCCACAGTGAACACTGAAGCTTTCTTT. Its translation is CASSSTVNTEAFF.

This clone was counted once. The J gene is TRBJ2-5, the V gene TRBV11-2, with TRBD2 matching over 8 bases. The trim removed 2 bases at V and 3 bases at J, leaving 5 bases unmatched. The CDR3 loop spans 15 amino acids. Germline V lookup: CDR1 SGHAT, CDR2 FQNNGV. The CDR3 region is CASSLIPAGEETQYF. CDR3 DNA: TGTGCCAGCAGCTTAATCCCAGCGGGGGAAGAGACCCAGTACTTC. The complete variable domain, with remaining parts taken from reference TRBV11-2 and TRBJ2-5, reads EAGVAQSPRYKIIEKRQSVAFWCNPISGHATLYWYQQILGQGPKLLIQFQNNGVVDDSQLPKDRFSAERLKGVDSTLKIQPAKLEDSAVYLCASSLIPAGEETQYFGPGTRLLVL.

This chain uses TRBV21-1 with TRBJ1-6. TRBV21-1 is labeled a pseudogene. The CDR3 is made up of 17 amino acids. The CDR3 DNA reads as TGTGCCAGCAGCAAAGAGGACAGCGGGCCATATAATTCACCCCTCCACTTT. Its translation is CASSKEDSGPYNSPLHF.

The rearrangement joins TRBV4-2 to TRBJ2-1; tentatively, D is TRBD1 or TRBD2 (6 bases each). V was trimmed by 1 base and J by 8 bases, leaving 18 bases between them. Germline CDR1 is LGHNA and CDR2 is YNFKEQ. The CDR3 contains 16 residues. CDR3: CASSQAVGGPVDEQFF. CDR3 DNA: TGTGCCAGCAGCCAAGCTGTGGGGGGCCCCGTAGATGAGCAGTTCTTC.

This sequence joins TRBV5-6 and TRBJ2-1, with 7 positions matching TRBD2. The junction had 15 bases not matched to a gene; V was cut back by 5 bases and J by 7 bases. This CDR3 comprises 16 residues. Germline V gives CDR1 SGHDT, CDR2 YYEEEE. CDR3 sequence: CASSGPRDYPRNEQFF. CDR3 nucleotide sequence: TGTGCCAGCAGTGGCCCCCGGGACTATCCCCGTAATGAGCAGTTCTTC.

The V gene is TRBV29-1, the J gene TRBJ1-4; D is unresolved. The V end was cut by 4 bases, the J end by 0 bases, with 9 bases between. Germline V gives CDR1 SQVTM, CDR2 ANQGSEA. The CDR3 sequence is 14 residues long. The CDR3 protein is CSVAFGATNEKLFF. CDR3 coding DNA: TGCAGCGTTGCTTTCGGAGCAACTAATGAAAAACTGTTTTTT.

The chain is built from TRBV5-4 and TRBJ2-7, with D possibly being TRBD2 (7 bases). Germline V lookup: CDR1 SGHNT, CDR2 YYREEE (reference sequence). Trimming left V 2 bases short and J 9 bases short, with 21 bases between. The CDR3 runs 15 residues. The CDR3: CASSLLGGPPGGQYF. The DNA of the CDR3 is TGTGCCAGCAGCTTATTGGGGGGGCCACCTGGCGGGCAGTACTTC.

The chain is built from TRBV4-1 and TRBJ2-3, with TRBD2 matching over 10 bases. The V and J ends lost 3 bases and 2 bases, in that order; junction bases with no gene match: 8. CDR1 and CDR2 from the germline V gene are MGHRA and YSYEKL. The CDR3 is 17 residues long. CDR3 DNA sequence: TGCGCCAGCAGCCATGGTGTAGCGGGGGGCCCCACAGATACGCAGTATTTT. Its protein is CASSHGVAGGPTDTQYF.

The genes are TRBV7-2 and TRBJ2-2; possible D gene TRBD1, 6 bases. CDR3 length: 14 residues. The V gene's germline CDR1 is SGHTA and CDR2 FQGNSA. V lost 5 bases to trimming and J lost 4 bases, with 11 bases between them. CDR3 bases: TGTGCCAGCAGCAAAGGACAGCCCACCGGGGAGCTGTTTTTT. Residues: CASSKGQPTGELFF.

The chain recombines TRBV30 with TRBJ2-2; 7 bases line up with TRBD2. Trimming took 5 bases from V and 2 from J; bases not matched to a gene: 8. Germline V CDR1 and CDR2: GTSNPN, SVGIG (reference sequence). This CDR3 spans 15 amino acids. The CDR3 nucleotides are TGTGCCTGGGATAATGGGGGGGAAAACACCGGGGAGCTGTTTTTT. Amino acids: CAWDNGGENTGELFF.

The CDR3 DNA sequence: TGTGCCAGCTCGGGACAGGGGAACTACGAGCAGTACTTC. Its protein is CASSGQGNYEQYF. This chain links TRBV7-9 with TRBJ2-7; TRBD1 matches at 10 bases. This CDR3 spans 13 amino acids. Germline CDR1 and CDR2: SEHNR and FQNEAQ (reference sequence). The junction had 4 bases not matched to a gene; V was cut back by 8 bases and J by 3 bases.

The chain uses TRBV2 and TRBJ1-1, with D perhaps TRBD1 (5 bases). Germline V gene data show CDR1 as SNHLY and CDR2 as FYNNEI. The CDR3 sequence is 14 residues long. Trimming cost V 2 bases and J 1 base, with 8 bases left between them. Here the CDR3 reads CASSEQGPNTEAFF. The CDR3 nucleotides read TGTGCCAGCAGTGAACAGGGCCCGAACACTGAAGCTTTCTTT.